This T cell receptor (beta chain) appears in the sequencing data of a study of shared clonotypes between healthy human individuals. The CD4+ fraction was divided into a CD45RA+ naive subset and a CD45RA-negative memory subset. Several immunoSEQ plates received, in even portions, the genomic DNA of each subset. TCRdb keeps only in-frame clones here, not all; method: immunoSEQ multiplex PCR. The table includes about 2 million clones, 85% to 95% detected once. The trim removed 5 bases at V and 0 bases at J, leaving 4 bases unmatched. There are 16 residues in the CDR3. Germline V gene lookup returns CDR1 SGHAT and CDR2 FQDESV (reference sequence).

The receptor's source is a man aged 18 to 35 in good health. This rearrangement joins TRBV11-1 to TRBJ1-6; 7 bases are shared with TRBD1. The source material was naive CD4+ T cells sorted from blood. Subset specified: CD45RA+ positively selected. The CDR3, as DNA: TGTGCCAGCAGCACCCGGGACAGCTCCTATAATTCACCCCTCCACTTT. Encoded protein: CASSTRDSSYNSPLHF.